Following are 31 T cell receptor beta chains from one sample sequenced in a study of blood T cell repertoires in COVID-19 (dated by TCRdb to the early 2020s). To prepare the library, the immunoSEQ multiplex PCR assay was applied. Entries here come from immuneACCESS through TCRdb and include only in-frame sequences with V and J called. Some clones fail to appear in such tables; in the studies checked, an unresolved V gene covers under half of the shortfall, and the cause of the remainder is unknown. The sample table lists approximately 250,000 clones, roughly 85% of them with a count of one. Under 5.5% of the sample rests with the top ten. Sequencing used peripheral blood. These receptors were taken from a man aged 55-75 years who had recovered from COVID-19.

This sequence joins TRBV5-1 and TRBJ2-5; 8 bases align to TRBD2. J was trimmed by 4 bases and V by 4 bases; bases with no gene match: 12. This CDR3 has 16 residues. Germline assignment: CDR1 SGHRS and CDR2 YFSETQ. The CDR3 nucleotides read TGCGCCAGCAGCAGGAGAGCCAGCGGGGGTGGAGAGACCCAGTACTTC. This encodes CASSRRASGGGETQYF.

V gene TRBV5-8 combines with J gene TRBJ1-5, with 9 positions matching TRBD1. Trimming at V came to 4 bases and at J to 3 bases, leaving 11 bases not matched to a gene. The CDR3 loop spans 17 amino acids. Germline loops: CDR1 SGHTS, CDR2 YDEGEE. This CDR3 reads CASSRGQGYSTNQPQHF. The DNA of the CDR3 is TGTGCCAGCAGCCGGGGACAGGGCTATTCTACCAATCAGCCCCAGCATTTT.

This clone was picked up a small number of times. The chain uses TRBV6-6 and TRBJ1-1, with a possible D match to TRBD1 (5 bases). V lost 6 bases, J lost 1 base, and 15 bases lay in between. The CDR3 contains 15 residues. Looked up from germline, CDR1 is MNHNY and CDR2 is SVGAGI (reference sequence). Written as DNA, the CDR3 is TGTGCCAGCAGGCCCCAGGGTAGGGAGAACACTGAAGCTTTCTTT. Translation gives CASRPQGRENTEAFF.

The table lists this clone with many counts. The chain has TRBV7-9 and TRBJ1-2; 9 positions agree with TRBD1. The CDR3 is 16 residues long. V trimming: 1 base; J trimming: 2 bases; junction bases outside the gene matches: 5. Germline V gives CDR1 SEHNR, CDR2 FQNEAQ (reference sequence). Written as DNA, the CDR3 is TGTGCCAGCAGCTTAGACACCGGGACAGGGAACTATGGCTACACCTTC. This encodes CASSLDTGTGNYGYTF.

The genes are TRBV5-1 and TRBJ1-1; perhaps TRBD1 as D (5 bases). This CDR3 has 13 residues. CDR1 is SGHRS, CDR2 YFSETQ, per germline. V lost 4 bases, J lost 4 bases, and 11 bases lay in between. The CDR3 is CASSPRGGTEAFF. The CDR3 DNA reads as TGCGCCAGCAGCCCCCGGGGGGGCACTGAAGCTTTCTTT.

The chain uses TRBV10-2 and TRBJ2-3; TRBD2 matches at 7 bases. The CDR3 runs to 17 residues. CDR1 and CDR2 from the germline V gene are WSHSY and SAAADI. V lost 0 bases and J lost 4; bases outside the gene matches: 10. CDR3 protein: CASSESKMAGAADTQYF. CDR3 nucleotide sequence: TGCGCCAGCAGTGAGTCGAAGATGGCGGGAGCCGCAGATACGCAGTATTTT.

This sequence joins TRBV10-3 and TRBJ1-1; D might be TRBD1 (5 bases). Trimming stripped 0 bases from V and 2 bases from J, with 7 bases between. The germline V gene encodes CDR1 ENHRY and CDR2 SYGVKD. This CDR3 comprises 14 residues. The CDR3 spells CAISESTVNTEAFF. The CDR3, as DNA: TGTGCCATCAGTGAGTCGACAGTTAACACTGAAGCTTTCTTT.

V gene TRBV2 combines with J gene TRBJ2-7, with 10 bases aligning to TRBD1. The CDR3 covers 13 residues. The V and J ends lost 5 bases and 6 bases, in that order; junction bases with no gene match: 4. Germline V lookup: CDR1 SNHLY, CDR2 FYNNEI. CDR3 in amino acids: CASSKTGGGEQYF. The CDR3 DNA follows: TGTGCCAGCAGTAAGACAGGGGGCGGCGAGCAGTACTTC.

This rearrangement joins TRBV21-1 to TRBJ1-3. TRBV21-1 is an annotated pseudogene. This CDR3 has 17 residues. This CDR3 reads CASSKSEDDYSGNTIYF. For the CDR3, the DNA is TGTGCCAGCAGCAAGAGCGAGGACGACTACTCTGGAAACACCATATATTTT.

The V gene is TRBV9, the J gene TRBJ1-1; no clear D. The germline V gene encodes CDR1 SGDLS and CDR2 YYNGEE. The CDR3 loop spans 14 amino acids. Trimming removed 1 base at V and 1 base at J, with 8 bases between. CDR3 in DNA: TGTGCCAGCAGCGTAAAACCTACGAACACTGAAGCTTTCTTT. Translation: CASSVKPTNTEAFF.

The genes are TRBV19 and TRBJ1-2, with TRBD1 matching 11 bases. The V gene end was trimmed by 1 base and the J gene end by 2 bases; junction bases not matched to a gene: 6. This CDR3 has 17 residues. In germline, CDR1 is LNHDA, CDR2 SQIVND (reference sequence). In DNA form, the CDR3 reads TGTGCCAGTAGTATAGTTGGACAGGGGGCGAAGAACTATGGCTACACCTTC. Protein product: CASSIVGQGAKNYGYTF.

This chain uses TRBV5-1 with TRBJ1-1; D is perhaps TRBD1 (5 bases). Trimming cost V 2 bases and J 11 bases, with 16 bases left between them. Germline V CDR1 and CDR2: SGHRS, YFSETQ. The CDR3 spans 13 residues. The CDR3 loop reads CASSFSGGVEAFF. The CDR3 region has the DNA TGCGCCAGCAGCTTCTCGGGAGGGGTGGAGGCTTTCTTT. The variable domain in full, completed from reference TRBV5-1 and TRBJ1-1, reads KAGVTQTPRYLIKTRGQQVTLSCSPISGHRSVSWYQQTPGQGLQFLFEYFSETQRNKGNFPGRFSGRQFSNSRSEMNVSTLELGDSALYLCASSFSGGVEAFFGQGTRLTVV.

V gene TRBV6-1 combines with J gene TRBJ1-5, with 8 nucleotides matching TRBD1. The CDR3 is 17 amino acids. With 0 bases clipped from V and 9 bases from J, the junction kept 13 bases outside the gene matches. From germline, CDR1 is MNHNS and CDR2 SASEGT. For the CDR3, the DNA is TGTGCCAGCAGTGAAGCGCGCCCAGGGGGCAGGACTGGGCCCCAGCATTTT. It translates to CASSEARPGGRTGPQHF.

As DNA, the CDR3 is TGCAGTGCCCGACAGATAACAGAGCAGTTCTTC. It codes for CSARQITEQFF. This sequence joins TRBV20-1 and TRBJ2-1; D might be TRBD1 (5 bases). V lost 6 bases to trimming and J lost 10 bases, with 13 bases between them. Germline values: CDR1 DFQATT, CDR2 SNEGSKA (reference sequence). The CDR3 is 11 amino acids.

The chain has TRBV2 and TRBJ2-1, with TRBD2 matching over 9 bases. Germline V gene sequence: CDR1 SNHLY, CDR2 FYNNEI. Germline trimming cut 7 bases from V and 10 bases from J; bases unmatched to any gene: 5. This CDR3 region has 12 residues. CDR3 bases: TGTGCCAGCACTATAGCGGGAGCGGAGCAGTTCTTC. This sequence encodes CASTIAGAEQFF.

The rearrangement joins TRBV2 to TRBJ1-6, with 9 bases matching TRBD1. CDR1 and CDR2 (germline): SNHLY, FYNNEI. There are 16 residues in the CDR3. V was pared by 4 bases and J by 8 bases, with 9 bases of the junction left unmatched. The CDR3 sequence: CASSAGGGQGYSPLHF. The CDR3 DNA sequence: TGTGCCAGCAGTGCGGGGGGGGGACAGGGATATTCACCCCTCCACTTT.

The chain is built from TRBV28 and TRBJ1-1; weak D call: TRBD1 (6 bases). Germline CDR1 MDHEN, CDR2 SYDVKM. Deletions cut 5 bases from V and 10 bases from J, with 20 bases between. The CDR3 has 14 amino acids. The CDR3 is CASSAPQNRAAAFF. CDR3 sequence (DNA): TGTGCCAGCAGTGCCCCCCAAAACAGGGCTGCAGCTTTCTTT.

CDR3 in DNA: TGTGCCAGCAGTTGGGACTCCAGCTCCTACAATGAGCAGTTCTTC. This gives the protein CASSWDSSSYNEQFF. The J gene is TRBJ2-1, the V gene TRBV6-5, with D tentatively TRBD2 (6 bases). Germline CDR1 is MNHEY and CDR2 is SVGAGI. The CDR3 sequence is 15 residues long. V dropped 4 bases and J dropped 0 bases, with 10 bases sitting between them.

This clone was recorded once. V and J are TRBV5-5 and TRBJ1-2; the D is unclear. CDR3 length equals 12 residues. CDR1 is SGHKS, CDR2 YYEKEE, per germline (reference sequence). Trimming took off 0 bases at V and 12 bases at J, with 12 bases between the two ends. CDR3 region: CASSLVLSPHTF. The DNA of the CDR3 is TGTGCCAGCAGCTTGGTGTTAAGCCCCCACACCTTC.

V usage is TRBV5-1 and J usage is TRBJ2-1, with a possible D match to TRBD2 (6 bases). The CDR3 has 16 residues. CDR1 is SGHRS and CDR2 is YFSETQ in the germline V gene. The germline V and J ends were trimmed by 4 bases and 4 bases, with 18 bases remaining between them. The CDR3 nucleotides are TGCGCCAGCAGCCCCTCACCGGGAGCGGGTTACAATGAGCAGTTCTTC. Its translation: CASSPSPGAGYNEQFF.

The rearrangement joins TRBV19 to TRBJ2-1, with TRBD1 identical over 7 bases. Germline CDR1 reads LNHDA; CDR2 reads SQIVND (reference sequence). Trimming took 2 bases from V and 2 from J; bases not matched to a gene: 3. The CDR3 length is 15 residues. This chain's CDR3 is CASSIMTGTYNEQFF. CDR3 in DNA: TGTGCCAGTAGTATAATGACAGGGACCTACAATGAGCAGTTCTTC.

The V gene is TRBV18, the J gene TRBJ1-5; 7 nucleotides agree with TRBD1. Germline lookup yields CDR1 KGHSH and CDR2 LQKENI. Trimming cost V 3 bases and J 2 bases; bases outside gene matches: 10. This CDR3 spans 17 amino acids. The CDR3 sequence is CASSPKPTGLGNQPQHF. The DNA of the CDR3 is TGTGCCAGCTCACCGAAACCGACAGGGTTGGGCAATCAGCCCCAGCATTTT. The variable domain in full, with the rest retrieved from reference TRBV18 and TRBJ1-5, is NAGVMQNPRHLVRRRGQEARLRCSPMKGHSHVYWYRQLPEEGLKFMVYLQKENIIDESGMPKERFSAEFPKEGPSILRIQQVVRGDSAAYFCASSPKPTGLGNQPQHFGDGTRLSIL.

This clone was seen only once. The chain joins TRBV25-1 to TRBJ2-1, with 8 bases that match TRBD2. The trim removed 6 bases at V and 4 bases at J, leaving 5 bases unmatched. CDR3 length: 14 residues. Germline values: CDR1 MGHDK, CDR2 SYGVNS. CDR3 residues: CASRGLARYNEQFF. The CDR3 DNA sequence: TGTGCCAGCAGAGGACTAGCTAGGTACAATGAGCAGTTCTTC.

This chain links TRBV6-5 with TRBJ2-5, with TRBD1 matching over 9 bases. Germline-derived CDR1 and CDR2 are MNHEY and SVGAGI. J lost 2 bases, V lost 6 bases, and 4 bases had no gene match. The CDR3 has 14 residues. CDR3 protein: CASRKTGGQETQYF. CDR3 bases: TGTGCCAGCAGGAAGACAGGGGGACAAGAGACCCAGTACTTC.

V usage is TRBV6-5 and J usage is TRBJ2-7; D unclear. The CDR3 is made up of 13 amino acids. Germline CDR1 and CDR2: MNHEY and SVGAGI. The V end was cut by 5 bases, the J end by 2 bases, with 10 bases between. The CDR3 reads CASSQLTTYEQYF. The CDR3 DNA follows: TGTGCCAGCAGTCAACTTACGACCTACGAGCAGTACTTC.

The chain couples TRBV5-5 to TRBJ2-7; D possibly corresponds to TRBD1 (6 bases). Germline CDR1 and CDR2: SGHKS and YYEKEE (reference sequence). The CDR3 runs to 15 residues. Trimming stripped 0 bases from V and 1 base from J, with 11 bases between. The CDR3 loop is CASSLAGDGSYEQYF. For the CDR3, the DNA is TGTGCCAGCAGCTTGGCAGGGGACGGGTCCTACGAGCAGTACTTC.

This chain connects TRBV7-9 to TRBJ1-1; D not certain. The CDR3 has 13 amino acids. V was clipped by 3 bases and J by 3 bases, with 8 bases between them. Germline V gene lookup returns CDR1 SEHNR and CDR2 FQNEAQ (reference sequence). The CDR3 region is CASSFGSDTEAFF. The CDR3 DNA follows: TGTGCCAGCAGCTTCGGGTCTGACACTGAAGCTTTCTTT.

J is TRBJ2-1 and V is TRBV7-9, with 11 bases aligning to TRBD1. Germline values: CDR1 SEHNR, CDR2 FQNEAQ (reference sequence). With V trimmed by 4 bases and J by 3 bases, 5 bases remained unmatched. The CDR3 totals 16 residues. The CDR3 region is CASSSPGTGGYNEQFF. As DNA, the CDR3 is TGTGCCAGCAGCTCGCCTGGGACAGGGGGCTACAATGAGCAGTTCTTC.

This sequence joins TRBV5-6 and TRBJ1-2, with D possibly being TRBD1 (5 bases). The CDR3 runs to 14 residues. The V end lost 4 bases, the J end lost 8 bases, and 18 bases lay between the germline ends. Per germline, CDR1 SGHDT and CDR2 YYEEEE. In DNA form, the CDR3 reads TGTGCCAGCAGCCCTGCAGGGCGACCGGGCGGCTACACCTTC. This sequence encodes CASSPAGRPGGYTF. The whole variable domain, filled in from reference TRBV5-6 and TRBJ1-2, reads DAGVTQSPTHLIKTRGQQVTLRCSPKSGHDTVSWYQQALGQGPQFIFQYYEEEERQRGNFPDRFSGHQFPNYSSELNVNALLLGDSALYLCASSPAGRPGGYTFGSGTRLTVV.

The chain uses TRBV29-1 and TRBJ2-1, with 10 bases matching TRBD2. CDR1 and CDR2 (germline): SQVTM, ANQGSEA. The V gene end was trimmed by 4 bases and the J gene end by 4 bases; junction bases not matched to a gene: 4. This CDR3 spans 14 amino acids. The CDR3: CSVGGTSAYNEQFF. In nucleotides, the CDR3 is TGCAGCGTTGGTGGGACTAGCGCTTACAATGAGCAGTTCTTC.

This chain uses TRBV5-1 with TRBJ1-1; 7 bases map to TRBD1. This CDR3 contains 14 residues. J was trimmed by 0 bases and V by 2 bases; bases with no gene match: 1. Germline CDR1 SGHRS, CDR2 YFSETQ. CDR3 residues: CASSFRGMNTEAFF. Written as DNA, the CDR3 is TGCGCCAGCAGCTTCAGGGGGATGAACACTGAAGCTTTCTTT.